This T cell receptor (beta chain) was profiled in a study of T cell repertoires in cytomegalovirus infection. Study details: It was the public TCR beta signatures that indicated both CMV infection and matching HLA type. Study-level points and caveats: The ex vivo response was dominated by HLA-C-restricted CMV-specific TCR beta clonotypes.

Trimming pared 5 bases from V and 1 base from J, leaving 12 bases between. The length of the CDR3 is 14 residues. In germline, CDR1 is SEHNR, CDR2 FQNEAQ (reference sequence). Each CDR3 protein is one row after TCRdb ran MiXCR on the reads. The table includes 250,000 to 300,000 distinct CDR3 sequences, 20% to 25% detected once. This clonotype has ten or more counts. Its antigen is not known. This clonotype originated in a human donor in good health (CMV status not recorded). Some clones in this sample may be carry-over from other donors' samples. The material sequenced was cultured PBMCs, taken from culture after CMV antigen stimulation. The chain has TRBV7-9 and TRBJ2-7, with D possibly TRBD1 on 6 matching bases. The CDR3 nucleotides are TGTGCCAGCAGCCGGGAAGGACAGTCCTACGAGCAGTACTTC. Amino acids: CASSREGQSYEQYF. Full variable domain (missing parts from reference TRBV7-9 and TRBJ2-7): DTGVSQNPRHKITKRGQNVTFRCDPISEHNRLYWYRQTLGQGPEFLTYFQNEAQLEKSRLLSDRFSAERPKGSFSTLEIQRTEQGDSAMYLCASSREGQSYEQYFGPGTRLTVT.